The present T cell receptor beta chain was sequenced within a study of regulatory and conventional T cells in RAG deficiency. Using immunoSEQ multiplex PCR, the repertoire was profiled, and TCRdb retains in-frame clones only, with some absent. Of approximately 48,000 clones detected, approximately 90% appear once; the ten largest clones hold about 0.54%. Conventional CD4+ T cells were sorted from blood as CD25-low CD127-high cells. Per germline, CDR1 MDHEN and CDR2 SYDVKM. The V gene lost 5 bases and the J gene lost 3 bases, with 14 bases spanning the gap. The CDR3 has 15 amino acids. The same data also contributed to another study, on regulatory T cells. This second study notes: The PCR used 52 TRBV and 13 TRBJ primers. Patient repertoires had restricted TRB V-J pairs and skewed V and J usage, most in Tregs.

The sample was CD4+ effector T cells sorted from blood. The receptor comes from a human donor in good health. The chain is built from TRBV28 and TRBJ1-5, with a tentative D call TRBD1 (6 bases). In DNA form, the CDR3 reads TGTGCCAGCAGTCCCTCGACAGGCTACAATCAGCCCCAGCATTTT. Residues: CASSPSTGYNQPQHF.